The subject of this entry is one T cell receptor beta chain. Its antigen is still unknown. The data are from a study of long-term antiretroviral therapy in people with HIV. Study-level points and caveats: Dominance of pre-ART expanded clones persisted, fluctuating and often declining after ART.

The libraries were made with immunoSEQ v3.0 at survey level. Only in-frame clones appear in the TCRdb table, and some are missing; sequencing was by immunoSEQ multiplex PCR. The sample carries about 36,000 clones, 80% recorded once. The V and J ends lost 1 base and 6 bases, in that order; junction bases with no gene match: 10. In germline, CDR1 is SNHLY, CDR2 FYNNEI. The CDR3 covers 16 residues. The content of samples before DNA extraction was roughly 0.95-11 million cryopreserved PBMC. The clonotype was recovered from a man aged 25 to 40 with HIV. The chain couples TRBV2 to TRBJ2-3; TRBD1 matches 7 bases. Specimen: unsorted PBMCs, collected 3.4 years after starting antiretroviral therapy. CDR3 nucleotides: TGTGCCAGCAGTGAAGAGAGGGGGCGGACCGGGGATACGCAGTATTTT. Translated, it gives CASSEERGRTGDTQYF.